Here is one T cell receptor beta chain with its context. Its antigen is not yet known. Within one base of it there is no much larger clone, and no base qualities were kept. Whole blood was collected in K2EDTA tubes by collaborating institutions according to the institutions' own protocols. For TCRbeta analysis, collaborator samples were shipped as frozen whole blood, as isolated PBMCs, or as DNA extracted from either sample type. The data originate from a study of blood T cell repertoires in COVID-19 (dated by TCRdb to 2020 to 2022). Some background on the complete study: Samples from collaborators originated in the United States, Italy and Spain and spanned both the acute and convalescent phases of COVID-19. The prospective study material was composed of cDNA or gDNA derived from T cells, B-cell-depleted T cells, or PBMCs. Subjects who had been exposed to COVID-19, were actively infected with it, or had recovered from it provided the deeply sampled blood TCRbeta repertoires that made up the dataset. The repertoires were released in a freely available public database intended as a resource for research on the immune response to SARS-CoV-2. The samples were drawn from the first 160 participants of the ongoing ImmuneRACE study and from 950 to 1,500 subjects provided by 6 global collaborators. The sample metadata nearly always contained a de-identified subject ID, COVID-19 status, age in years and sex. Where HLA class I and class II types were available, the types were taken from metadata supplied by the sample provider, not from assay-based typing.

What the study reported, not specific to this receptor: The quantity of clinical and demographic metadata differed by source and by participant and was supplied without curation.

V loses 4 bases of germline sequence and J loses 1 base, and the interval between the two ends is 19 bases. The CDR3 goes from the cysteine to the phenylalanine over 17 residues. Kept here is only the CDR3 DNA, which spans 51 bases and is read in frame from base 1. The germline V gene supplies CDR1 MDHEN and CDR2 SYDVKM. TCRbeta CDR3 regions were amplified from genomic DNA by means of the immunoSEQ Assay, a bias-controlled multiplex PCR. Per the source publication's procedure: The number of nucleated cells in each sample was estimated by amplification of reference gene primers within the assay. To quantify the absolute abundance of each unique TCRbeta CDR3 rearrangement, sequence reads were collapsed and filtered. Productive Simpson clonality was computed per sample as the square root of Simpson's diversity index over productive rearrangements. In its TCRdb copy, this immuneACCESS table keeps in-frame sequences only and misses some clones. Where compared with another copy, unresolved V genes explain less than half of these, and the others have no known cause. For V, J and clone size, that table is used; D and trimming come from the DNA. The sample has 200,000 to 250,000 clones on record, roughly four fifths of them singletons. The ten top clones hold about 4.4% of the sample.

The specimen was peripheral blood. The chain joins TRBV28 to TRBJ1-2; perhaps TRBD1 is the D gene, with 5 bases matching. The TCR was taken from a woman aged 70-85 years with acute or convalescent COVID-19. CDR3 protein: CASSSSGRDLFNYGYTF. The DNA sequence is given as TGTGCCAGCAGTTCAAGTGGCAGGGACTTATTTAACTATGGCTACACCTTC.